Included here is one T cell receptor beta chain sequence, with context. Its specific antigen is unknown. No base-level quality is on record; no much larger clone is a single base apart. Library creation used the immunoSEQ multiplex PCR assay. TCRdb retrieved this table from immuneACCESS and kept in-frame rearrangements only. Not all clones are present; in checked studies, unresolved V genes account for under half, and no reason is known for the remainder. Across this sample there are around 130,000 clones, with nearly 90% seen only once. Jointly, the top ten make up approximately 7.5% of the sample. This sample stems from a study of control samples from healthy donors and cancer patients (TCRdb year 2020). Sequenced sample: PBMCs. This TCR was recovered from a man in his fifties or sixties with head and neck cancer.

CDR3 protein: CATSPLHRESYGYTF. The nucleotide sequence is given as TGTGCCACCAGTCCCCTCCACAGGGAGAGCTATGGCTACACCTTC. This receptor chain uses TRBV15 and TRBJ1-2, with a weak D call of TRBD1 (6 bases match). The CDR3 covers 15 residues, taking in both the cysteine and the phenylalanine. Only the CDR3 DNA is retained, 45 bases long and in frame from the first base. Based on the germline V gene (reference sequence), the CDR1 and CDR2 sequences are LNHNV and YYDKDF. V gives up 6 bases and J gives up 4 bases, and the segment between their germline ends measures 18 bases.